This is a list of T cell receptor beta chains from one sample in a study of cytomegalovirus exposure and HLA in healthy donors. Only in-frame clones appear in the TCRdb table, and some are missing; sequencing was by immunoSEQ multiplex PCR. The sample contains 97,000 or so clones, 75% to 80% of which appear only once. The specimen sequenced was PBMCs. These TCRs come from a male donor in good health and CMV-seropositive. Each CDR3 is given with its conserved first and last residue. A D gene is named only where the DNA matches it firmly. Clone size is shown for a subset of rows, as once, few, many or a class of expanded clone.

clone size: NA; J gene: TRBJ2-7; V gene: TRBV19; D gene: TRBD2; CDR3 DNA: TGTGCCAGTAGTATTGGGACTAGCGGACCCTACGAGCAGTACTTC; CDR3 protein: CASSIGTSGPYEQYF
clone size: NA; J gene: TRBJ2-3; V gene: TRBV2; D gene: NA; CDR3 DNA: TGTGCCAGCAGAACTACAGATACGCAGTATTTT; CDR3 protein: CASRTTDTQYF
clone size: once; J gene: TRBJ1-3; V gene: TRBV28; D gene: TRBD1; CDR3 DNA: TGTGCCAGCAGGCGGACAGGGGCCTTCTCTGGAAACACCATATATTTT; CDR3 protein: CASRRTGAFSGNTIYF
clone size: NA; J gene: TRBJ1-2; V gene: TRBV28; D gene: NA; CDR3 DNA: TGTGCCAGCAGCCGCCCCGGTAGGGGCTATGGCTACACCTTC; CDR3 protein: CASSRPGRGYGYTF
clone size: few; J gene: TRBJ2-1; V gene: TRBV11-3; D gene: TRBD2; CDR3 DNA: TGTGCCAGCAGCTCTAGAGACGGGACTAGCGGGGGTAATGAGCAGTTCTTC; CDR3 protein: CASSSRDGTSGGNEQFF
clone size: NA; J gene: TRBJ2-1; V gene: TRBV9; D gene: NA; CDR3 DNA: TGTGCCAGCAGCGTAGACGCCCGGGTATTCGGTGAGCAGTTCTTC; CDR3 protein: CASSVDARVFGEQFF
clone size: NA; J gene: TRBJ1-5; V gene: TRBV27; D gene: NA; CDR3 DNA: TGTGCCAGCAGTTTATCGTTGGGGGGGGATCAGCCCCAGCATTTT; CDR3 protein: CASSLSLGGDQPQHF
clone size: few; J gene: TRBJ2-1; V gene: TRBV7-9; D gene: NA; CDR3 DNA: TGTGCCAGCAGCGCCCCACCAGTGTTGTTCTACAATGAGCAGTTCTTC; CDR3 protein: CASSAPPVLFYNEQFF
clone size: NA; J gene: TRBJ2-2; V gene: TRBV19; D gene: TRBD2; CDR3 DNA: TGTGCCAGTAGTAGTCGGGAGGCCGCGAACACCGGGGAGCTGTTTTTT; CDR3 protein: CASSSREAANTGELFF
clone size: NA; J gene: TRBJ1-5; V gene: TRBV28; D gene: TRBD1; CDR3 DNA: TGTGCCAGTAGGACAGGCCCGAATCAGCCCCAGCATTTT; CDR3 protein: CASRTGPNQPQHF
clone size: NA; J gene: TRBJ1-2; V gene: TRBV7-2; D gene: TRBD1; CDR3 DNA: TGTGCCAGCAGCTTAGGACAGGGGCAGCCCTACACCTTC; CDR3 protein: CASSLGQGQPYTF
clone size: NA; J gene: TRBJ2-7; V gene: TRBV7-3; D gene: NA; CDR3 DNA: TGTGCCAGCAGCCGGGAACCACGCATAAGTTGTTGCGAGCAGTACTTC; CDR3 protein: CASSREPRISCCEQYF
clone size: NA; J gene: TRBJ1-1; V gene: TRBV28; D gene: TRBD1; CDR3 DNA: TGTGCCACCCGGACAGGTCTGAACACTGAAGCTTTCTTT; CDR3 protein: CATRTGLNTEAFF
clone size: NA; J gene: TRBJ2-5; V gene: TRBV7-3; D gene: TRBD2; CDR3 DNA: TGTGCCAGCAGCTTGCAGGCGGGAGAAGTTGAGACCCAGTACTTC; CDR3 protein: CASSLQAGEVETQYF
clone size: NA; J gene: TRBJ2-1; V gene: TRBV7-2; D gene: TRBD2; CDR3 DNA: TGTGCCAGCAGCTTGAACAAAGCGGGAGGGTACAATGAGCAGTTCTTC; CDR3 protein: CASSLNKAGGYNEQFF
clone size: NA; J gene: TRBJ2-3; V gene: TRBV11-2; D gene: NA; CDR3 DNA: TGTGCCAGCAGCTTAGGGACTCCAAGCACAGATACGCAGTATTTT; CDR3 protein: CASSLGTPSTDTQYF